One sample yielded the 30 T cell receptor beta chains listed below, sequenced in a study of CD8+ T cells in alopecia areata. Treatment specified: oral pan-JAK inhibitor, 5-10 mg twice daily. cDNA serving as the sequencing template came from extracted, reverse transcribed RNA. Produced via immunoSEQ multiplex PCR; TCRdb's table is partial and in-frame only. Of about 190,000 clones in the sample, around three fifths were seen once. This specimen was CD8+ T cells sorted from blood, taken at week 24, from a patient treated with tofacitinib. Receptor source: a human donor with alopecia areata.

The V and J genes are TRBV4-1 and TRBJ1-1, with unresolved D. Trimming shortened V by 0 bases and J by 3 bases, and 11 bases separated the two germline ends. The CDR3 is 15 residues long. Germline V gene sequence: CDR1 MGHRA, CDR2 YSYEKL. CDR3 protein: CASSQDRLGHTEAFF. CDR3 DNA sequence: TGCGCCAGCAGCCAAGATAGGCTCGGGCACACTGAAGCTTTCTTT.

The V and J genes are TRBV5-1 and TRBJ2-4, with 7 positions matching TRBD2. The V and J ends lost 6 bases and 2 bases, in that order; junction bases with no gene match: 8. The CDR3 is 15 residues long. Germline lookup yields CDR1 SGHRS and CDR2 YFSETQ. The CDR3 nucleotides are TGCGCCAGCACCCACGGGCGGGGGACCAAAAACATTCAGTACTTC. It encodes CASTHGRGTKNIQYF.

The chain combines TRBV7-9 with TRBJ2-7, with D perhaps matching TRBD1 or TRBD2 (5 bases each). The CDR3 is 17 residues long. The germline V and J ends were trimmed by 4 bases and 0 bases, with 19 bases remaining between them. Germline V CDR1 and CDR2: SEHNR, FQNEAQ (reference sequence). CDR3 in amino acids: CASSSPSGAISSYEQYF. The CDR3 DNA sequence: TGTGCCAGCAGCTCCCCTTCCGGGGCCATAAGCTCCTACGAGCAGTACTTC.

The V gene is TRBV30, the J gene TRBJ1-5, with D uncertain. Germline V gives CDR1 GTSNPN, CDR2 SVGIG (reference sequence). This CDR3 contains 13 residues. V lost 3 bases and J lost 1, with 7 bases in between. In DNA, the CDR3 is TGTGCCTGGAGCGACAACAGCAATCAGCCCCAGCATTTT. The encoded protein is CAWSDNSNQPQHF.

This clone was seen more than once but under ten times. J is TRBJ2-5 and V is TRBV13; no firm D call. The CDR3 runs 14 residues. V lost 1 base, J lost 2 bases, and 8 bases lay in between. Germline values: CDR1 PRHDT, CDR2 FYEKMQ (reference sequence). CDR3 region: CASSLEPAQETQYF. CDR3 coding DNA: TGTGCCAGCAGCTTAGAACCAGCACAAGAGACCCAGTACTTC.

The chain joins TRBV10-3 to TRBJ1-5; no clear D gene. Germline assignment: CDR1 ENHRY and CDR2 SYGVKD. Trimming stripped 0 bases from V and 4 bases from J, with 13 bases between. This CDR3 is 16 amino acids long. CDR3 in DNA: TGTGCCATCAGTGAGTCGTGGGCAGGTGAAAATCAGCCCCAGCATTTT. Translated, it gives CAISESWAGENQPQHF.

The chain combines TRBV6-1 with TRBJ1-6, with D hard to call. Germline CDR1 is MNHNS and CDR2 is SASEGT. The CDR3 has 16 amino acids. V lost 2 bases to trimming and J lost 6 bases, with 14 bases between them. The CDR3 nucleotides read TGTGCCAGCAGTGAATCTCTGTGGACCAGTAATTCACCCCTCCACTTT. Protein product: CASSESLWTSNSPLHF.

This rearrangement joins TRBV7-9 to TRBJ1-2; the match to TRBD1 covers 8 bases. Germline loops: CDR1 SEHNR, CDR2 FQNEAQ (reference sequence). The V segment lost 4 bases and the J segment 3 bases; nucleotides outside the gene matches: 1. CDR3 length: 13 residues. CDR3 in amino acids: CASSSTGDYGYTF. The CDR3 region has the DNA TGTGCCAGCAGCTCGACAGGGGACTATGGCTACACCTTC.

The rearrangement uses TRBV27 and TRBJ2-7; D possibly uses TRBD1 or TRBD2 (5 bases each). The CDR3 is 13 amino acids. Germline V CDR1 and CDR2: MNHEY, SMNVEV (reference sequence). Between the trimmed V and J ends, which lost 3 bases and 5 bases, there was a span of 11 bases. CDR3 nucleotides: TGTGCCAGCAGTTTCGCCGGGGACCACGAGCAGTACTTC. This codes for CASSFAGDHEQYF.

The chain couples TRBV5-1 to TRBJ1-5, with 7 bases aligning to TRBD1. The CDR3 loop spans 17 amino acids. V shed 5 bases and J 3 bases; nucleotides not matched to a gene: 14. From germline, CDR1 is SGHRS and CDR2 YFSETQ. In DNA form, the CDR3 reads TGCGCCAGCAGTCCCCACGGGACAGTAGTTTCCAATCAGCCCCAGCATTTT. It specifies CASSPHGTVVSNQPQHF.

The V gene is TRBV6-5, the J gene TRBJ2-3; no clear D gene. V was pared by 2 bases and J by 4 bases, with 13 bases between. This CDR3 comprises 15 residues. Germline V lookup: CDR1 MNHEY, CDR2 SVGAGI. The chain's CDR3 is CASSYVPQSADTQYF. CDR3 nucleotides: TGTGCCAGCAGTTACGTCCCCCAGAGCGCAGATACGCAGTATTTT.

Here the CDR3 DNA reads TGTGCCAGCAGCAGGCACAGAACTAACTACGAGCAGTACTTC. This sequence encodes CASSRHRTNYEQYF. The chain couples TRBV2 to TRBJ2-7, with D unclear. The V gene's germline CDR1 is SNHLY and CDR2 FYNNEI. This CDR3 contains 14 residues. Trimming stripped 6 bases from V and 3 bases from J, with 15 bases between.

The CDR3 region has the DNA TGTGCCAGCAGCGTAGAGACCGGAGCTAACTATGGCTACACCTTC. Protein sequence: CASSVETGANYGYTF. The genes are TRBV9 and TRBJ1-2; D ambiguous. This CDR3 is 15 amino acids long. Looked up from germline, CDR1 is SGDLS and CDR2 is YYNGEE. V lost 0 bases and J 0 bases, leaving 9 bases between the germline ends.

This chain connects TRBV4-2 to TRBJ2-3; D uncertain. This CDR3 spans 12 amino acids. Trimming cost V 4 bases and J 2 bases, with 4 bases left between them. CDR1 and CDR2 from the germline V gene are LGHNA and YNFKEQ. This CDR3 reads CASSRHTDTQYF. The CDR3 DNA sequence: TGTGCCAGCAGCCGACACACAGATACGCAGTATTTT.

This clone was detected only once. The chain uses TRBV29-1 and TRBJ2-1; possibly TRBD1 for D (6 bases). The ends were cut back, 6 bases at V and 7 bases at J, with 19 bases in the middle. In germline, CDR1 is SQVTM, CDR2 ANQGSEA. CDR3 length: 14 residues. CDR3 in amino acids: CSVGAGVIRNEQFF. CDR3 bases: TGCAGCGTGGGGGCAGGGGTTATCCGGAATGAGCAGTTCTTC.

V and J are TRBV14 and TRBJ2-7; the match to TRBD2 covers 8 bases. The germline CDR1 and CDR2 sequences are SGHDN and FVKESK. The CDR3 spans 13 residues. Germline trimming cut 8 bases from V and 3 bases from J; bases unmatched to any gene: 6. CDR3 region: CASRAGGVYEQYF. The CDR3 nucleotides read TGTGCCAGCCGGGCGGGGGGCGTCTACGAGCAGTACTTC.

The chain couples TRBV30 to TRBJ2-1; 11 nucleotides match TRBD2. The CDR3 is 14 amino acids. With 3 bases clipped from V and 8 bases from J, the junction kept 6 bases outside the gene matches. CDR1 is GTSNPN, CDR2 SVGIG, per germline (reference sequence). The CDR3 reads CAWRRLAGGDEQFF. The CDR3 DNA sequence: TGTGCCTGGAGGAGGCTAGCGGGGGGAGATGAGCAGTTCTTC.

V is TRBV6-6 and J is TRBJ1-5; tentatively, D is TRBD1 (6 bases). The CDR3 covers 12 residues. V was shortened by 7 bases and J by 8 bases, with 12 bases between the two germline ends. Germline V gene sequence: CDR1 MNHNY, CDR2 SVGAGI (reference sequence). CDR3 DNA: TGTGCCAGCACACAGGGCACGGAGCCCCAGCATTTT. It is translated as CASTQGTEPQHF.

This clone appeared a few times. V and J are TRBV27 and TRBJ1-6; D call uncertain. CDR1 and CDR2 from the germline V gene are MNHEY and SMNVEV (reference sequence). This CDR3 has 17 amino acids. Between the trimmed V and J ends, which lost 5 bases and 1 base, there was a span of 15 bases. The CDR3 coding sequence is TGTGCCAGCAGTGAGAAGGCCCAAAAATCCTATAATTCACCCCTCCACTTT. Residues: CASSEKAQKSYNSPLHF.

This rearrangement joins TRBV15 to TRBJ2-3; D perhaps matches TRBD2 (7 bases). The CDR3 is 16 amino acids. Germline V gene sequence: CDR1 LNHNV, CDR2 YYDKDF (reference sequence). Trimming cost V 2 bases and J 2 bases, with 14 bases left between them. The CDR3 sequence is CATSRPDSGNTDTQYF. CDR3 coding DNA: TGTGCCACCAGCAGACCGGACAGCGGGAACACAGATACGCAGTATTTT.

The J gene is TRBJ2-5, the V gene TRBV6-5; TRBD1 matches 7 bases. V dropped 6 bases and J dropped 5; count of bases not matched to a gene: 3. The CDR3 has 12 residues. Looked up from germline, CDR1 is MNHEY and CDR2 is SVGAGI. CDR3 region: CASSDRAETQYF. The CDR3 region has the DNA TGTGCCAGCAGCGACAGGGCTGAGACCCAGTACTTC.

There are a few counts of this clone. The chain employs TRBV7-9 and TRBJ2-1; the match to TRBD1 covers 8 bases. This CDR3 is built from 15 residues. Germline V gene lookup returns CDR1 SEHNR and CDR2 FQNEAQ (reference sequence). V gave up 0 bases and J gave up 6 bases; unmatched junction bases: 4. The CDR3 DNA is TGTGCCAGCAGCTTAGCACCACAGGGGGTCAATGAGCAGTTCTTC. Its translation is CASSLAPQGVNEQFF.

For the CDR3, the DNA is TGCAGCCCCCGCCTAACTAGCGGGGGCGATGAGCAGTTCTTC. Protein: CSPRLTSGGDEQFF. The rearrangement uses TRBV29-1 and TRBJ2-1; TRBD2 aligns across 11 bases. Germline V gene data show CDR1 as SQVTM and CDR2 as ANQGSEA. This CDR3 comprises 14 residues. Trimming took 8 bases from V and 8 from J; bases not matched to a gene: 11.

CDR3 bases: TGCGCCAGCAGCCAAGCCCAGGGAAGGGGATTGGGGGAGCAGTACTTC. It yields the protein CASSQAQGRGLGEQYF. V and J are TRBV4-1 and TRBJ2-7; possibly TRBD1 for D (5 bases). Looked up from germline, CDR1 is MGHRA and CDR2 is YSYEKL. The germline V and J ends were trimmed by 1 base and 7 bases, with 20 bases remaining between them. The CDR3 has 16 residues.

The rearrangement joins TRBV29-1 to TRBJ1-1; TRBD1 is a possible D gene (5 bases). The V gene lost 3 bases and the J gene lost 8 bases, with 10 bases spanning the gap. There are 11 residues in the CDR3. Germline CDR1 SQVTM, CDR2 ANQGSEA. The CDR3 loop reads CSVDVGREAFF. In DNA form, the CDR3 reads TGCAGCGTTGACGTGGGGCGCGAAGCTTTCTTT.

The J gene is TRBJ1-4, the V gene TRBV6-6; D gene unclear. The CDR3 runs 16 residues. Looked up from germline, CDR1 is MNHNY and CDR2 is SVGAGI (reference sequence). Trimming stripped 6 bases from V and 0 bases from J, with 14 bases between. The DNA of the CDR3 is TGTGCCAGCAGCTACCTGTTCGGTGCAACTAATGAAAAACTGTTTTTT. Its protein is CASSYLFGATNEKLFF.

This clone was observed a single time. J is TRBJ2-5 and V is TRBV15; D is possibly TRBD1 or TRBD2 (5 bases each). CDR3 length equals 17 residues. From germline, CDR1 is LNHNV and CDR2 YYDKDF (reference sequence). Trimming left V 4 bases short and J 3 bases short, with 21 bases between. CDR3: CATSTPATGGIEETQYF. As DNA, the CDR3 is TGTGCCACCAGCACCCCGGCCACTGGGGGTATAGAAGAGACCCAGTACTTC.

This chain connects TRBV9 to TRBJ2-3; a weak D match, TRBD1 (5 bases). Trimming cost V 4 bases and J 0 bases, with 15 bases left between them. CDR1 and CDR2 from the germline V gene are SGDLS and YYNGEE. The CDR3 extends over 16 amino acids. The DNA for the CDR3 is TGTGCCAGCAGCCTCGTCCTGACAGCAAGCACAGATACGCAGTATTTT. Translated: CASSLVLTASTDTQYF.

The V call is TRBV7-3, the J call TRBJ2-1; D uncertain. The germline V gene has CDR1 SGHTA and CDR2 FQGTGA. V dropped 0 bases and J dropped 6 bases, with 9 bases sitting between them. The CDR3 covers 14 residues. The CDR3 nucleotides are TGTGCCAGCAGCTTAACCTCCGCCGGCAATGAGCAGTTCTTC. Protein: CASSLTSAGNEQFF. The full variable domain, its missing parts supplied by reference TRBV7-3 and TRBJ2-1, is GAGVSQTPSNKVTEKGKYVELRCDPISGHTALYWYRQSLGQGPEFLIYFQGTGAADDSGLPNDRFFAVRPEGSVSTLKIQRTERGDSAVYLCASSLTSAGNEQFFGPGTRLTVL.

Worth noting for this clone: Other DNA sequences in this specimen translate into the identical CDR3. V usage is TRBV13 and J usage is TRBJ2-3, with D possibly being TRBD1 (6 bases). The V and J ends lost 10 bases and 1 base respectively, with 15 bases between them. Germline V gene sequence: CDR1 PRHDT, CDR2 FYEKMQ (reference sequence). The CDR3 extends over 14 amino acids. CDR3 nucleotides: TGTGCCACCCGGAGGTCAGGGGGCACAGATACGCAGTATTTT. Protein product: CATRRSGGTDTQYF.